This entry is about one TCR beta chain. This CDR3 is built from 15 residues. Treatment indicated: roughly 19 received Ad26.COV2.S at low or high dose, single or two shots; a few received placebo; per-sample allocation not given. Day 63 following the first vaccine or placebo injection was when the samples were taken. The table came from immunoSEQ multiplex PCR; TCRdb's copy has only in-frame clones and leaves some out. Here the sample spans about 390,000 clones, 92% being singletons. The sample belongs to a study of Ad26.COV2.S vaccination and SARS-CoV-2 variants. Study background: Among those in the COV1001 Ad26.COV2.S trial arm was the donor. Intramuscularly, Ad26.COV2.S was given either once or twice, 56 days apart.

The chain joins TRBV21-1 to TRBJ2-1; no check of the table's D call, TRBD1, against the DNA was made. TRBV21-1 is noted as a pseudogene. The receptor comes from a person between 18 and 59 years old who received the Ad26.COV2.S COVID-19 vaccine or a placebo. This sample comprised peripheral blood, obtained in a trial of Ad26.COV2.S vaccine versus placebo. The CDR3 nucleotides are TGTGCCAGCAGCGCCACAGTCTCTCAAAACAATGAGCAGTTCTTC. Translation: CASSATVSQNNEQFF.